This T cell receptor (beta chain) stems from a study of blood T cell repertoires in COVID-19. The V end was cut by 6 bases, the J end by 5 bases, with 10 bases between. The CDR3 length is 12 residues. CDR1 MDHEN and CDR2 SYDVKM come from the germline V gene. This table comes from immunoSEQ multiplex PCR, and its TCRdb copy is limited to in-frame clones, with some not included. The data contain under 350,000 clones, 75% to 90% of them singletons. The rearrangement uses TRBV28 and TRBJ1-1; D gene unclear. This clonotype was sampled from a man aged 40-49 years with acute or convalescent COVID-19. Input material: peripheral blood. The CDR3 DNA reads as TGTGCCAGCAGCCTCCCAGGAACTGAAGCTTTCTTT. This sequence encodes CASSLPGTEAFF.